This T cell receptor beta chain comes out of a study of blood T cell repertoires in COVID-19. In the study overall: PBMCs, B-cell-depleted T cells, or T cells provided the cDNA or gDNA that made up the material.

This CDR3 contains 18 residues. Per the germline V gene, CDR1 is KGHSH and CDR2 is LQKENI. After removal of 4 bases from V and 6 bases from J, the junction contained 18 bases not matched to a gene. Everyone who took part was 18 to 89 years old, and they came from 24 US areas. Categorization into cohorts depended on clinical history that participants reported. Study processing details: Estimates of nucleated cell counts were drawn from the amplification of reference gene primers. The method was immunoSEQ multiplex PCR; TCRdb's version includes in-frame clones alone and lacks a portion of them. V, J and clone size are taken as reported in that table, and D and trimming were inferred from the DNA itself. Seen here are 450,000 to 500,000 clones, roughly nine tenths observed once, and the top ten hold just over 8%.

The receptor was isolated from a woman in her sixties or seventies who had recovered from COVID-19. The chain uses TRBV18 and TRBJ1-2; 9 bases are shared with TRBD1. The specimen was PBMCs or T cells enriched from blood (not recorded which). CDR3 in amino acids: CASSLLPGQGLGSDGYTF. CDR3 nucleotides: TGTGCCAGCTCACTTCTCCCGGGACAGGGTCTAGGTTCTGATGGCTACACCTTC.